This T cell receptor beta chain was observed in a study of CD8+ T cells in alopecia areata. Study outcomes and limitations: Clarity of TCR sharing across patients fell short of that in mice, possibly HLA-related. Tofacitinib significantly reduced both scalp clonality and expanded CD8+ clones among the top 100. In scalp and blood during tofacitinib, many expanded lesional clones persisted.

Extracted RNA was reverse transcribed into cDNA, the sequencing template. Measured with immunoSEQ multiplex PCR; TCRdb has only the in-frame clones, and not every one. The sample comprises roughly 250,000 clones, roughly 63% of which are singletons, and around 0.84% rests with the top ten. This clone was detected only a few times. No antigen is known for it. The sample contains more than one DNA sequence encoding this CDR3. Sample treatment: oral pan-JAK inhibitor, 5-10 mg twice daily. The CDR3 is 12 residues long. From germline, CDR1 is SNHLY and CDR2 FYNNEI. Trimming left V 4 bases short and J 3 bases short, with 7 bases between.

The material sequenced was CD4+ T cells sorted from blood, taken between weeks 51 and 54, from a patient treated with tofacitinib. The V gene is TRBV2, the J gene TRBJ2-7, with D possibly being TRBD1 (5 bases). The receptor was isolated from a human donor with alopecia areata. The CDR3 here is CASSGDSYEQYF. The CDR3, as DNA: TGTGCCAGCAGTGGAGACAGCTACGAGCAGTACTTC.